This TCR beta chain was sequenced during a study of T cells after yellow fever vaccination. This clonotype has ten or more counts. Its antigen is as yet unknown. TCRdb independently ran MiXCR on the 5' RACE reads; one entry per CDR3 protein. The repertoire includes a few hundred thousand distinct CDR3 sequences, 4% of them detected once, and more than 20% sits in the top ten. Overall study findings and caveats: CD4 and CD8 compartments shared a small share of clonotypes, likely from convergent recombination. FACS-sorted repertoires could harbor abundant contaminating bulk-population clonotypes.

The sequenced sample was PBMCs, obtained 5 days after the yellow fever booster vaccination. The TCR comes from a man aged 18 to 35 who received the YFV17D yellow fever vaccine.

The CDR3 DNA reads as TGTGCCAGCAGCCCAGACAGCGCCAGCCATGAAAAACTGTTTTTT. Residues: CASSPDSASHEKLFF. The V gene is TRBV7-9, the J gene TRBJ1-4; TRBD1 is a possible D gene (5 bases). V was clipped by 5 bases and J by 6 bases, with 16 bases between them. Germline V CDR1 and CDR2: SEHNR, FQNEAQ (reference sequence). The CDR3 runs 15 residues.